This TCR beta chain was captured in a study of blood T cells in healthy people across ages. This clonotype was found a few times. An end of the junction does not agree with germline; a read error may underlie this. No fewer than 5.5 micrograms of total RNA were isolated from every sample. The second PCR ran roughly 6 to 11 cycles with a sample-barcoded 5' primer and J-beta primers. MiXCR was run by TCRdb on the 5' RACE reads, yielding one entry per CDR3 protein. The sample gives about 1.8 million distinct CDR3 sequences, approximately 50% of which show up once; 2% to 2.5% is in the top ten. The germline CDR1 and CDR2 sequences are MNHEY and SMNVEV (reference sequence). This CDR3 has 15 residues.

V gene TRBV27 combines with J gene TRBJ2-4; D may be TRBD2 (5 bases). This TCR was sampled from a woman aged 40 to 55 in good health. Sequenced: blood. The CDR3 DNA is TGTGCCAGCAGTTTGACTCACCTAGCCCAAAACATTCAGTACTTC. Translation gives CASSLTHLAQNIQYF.